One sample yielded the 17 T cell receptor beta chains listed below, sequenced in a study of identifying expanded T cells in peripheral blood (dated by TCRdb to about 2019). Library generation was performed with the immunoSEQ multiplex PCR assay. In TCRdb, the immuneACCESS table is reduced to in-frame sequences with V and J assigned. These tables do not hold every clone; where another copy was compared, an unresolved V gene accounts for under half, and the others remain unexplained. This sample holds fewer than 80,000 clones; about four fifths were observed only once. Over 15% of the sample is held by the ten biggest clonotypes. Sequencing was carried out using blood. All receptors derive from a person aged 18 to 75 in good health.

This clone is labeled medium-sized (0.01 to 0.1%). The CDR3 DNA reads TGTGCCAGCAGTGTGAGAGAAGTTTACGAGCAGTACGTC. Amino acids: CASSVREVYEQYV. The V call is TRBV2, the J call TRBJ2-7; D not certain. Per the germline V gene, CDR1 is SNHLY and CDR2 is FYNNEI. V was cut by 4 bases and J by 4 bases, with 11 bases left in between. The CDR3 has 13 amino acids.

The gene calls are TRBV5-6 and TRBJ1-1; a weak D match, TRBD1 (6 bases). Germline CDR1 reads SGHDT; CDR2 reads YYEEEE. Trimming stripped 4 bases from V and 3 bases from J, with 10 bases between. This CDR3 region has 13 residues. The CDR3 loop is CASSLTGYTEAFF. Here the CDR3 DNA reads TGTGCCAGCAGCCTAACAGGGTACACTGAAGCTTTCTTT.

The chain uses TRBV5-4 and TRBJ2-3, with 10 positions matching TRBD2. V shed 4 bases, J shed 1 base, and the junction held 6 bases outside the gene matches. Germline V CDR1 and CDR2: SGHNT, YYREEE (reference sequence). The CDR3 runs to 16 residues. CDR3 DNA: TGTGCCAGCAGCGCAGGGACTAGCGACCGCACAGATACGCAGTATTTT. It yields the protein CASSAGTSDRTDTQYF. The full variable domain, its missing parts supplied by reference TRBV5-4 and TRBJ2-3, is ETGVTQSPTHLIKTRGQQVTLRCSSQSGHNTVSWYQQALGQGPQFIFQYYREEENGRGNFPPRFSGLQFPNYSSELNVNALELDDSALYLCASSAGTSDRTDTQYFGPGTRLTVL.

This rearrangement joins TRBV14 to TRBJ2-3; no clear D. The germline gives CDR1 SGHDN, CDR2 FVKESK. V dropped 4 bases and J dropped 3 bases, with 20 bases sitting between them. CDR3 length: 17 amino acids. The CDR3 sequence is CASSPLPQRMGTDTQYF. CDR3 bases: TGTGCCAGCAGCCCCCTTCCCCAGAGGATGGGGACAGATACGCAGTATTTT.

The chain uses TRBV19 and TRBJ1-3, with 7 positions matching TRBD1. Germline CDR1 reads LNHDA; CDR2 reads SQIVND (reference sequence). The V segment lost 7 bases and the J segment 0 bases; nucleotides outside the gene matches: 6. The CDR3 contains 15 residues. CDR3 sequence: CASMRTGLSGNTIYF. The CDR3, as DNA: TGTGCCAGTATGCGGACAGGCCTCTCTGGAAACACCATATATTTT.

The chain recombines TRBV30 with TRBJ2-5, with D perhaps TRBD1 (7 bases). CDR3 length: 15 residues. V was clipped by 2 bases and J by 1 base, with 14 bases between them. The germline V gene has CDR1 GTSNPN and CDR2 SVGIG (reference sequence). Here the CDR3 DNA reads TGTGCCTGGAGTTCGAGACAGGGACTCCAAGAGACCCAGTACTTC. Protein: CAWSSRQGLQETQYF.

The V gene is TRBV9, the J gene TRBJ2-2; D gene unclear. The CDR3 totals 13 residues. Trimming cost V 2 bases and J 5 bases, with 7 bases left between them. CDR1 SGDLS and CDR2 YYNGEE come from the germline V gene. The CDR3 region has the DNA TGTGCCAGCAGCGTCGGGTGGACCGGGGAGCTGTTTTTT. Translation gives CASSVGWTGELFF. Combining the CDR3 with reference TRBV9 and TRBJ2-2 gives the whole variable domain DSGVTQTPKHLITATGQRVTLRCSPRSGDLSVYWYQQSLDQGLQFLIQYYNGEERAKGNILERFSAQQFPDLHSELNLSSLELGDSALYFCASSVGWTGELFFGEGSRLTVL.

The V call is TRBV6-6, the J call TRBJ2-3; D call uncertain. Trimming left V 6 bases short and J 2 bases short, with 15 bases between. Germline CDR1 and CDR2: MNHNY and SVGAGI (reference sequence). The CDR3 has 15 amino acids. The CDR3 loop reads CASREDTRYTDTQYF. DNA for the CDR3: TGTGCCAGCAGAGAGGATACCAGGTACACAGATACGCAGTATTTT.

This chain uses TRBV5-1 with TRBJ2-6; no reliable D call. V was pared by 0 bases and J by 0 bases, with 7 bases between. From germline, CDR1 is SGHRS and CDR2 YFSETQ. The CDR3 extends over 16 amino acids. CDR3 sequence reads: CASSLVSSSGANVLTF. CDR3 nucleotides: TGCGCCAGCAGCTTGGTCAGCAGCTCTGGGGCCAACGTCCTGACTTTC.

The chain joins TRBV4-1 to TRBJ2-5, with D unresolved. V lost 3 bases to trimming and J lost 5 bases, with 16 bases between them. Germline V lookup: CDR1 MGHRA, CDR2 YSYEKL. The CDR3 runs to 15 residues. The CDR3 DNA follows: TGCGCCAGCAGCCATTCGTCCGGGTTTGGTGAGACCCAGTACTTC. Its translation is CASSHSSGFGETQYF.

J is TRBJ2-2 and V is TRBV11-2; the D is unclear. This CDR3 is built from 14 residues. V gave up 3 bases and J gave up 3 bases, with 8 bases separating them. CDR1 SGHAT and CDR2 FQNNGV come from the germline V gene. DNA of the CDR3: TGTGCCAGCAGCTTGTGGCAGGACACCGGGGAGCTGTTTTTT. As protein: CASSLWQDTGELFF.

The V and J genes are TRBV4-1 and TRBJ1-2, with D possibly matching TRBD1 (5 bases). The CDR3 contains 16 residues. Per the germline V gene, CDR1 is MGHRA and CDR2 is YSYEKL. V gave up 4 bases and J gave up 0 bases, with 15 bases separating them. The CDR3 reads CASSLIPGTPNYGYTF. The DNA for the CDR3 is TGCGCCAGCAGCCTCATACCAGGGACTCCTAACTATGGCTACACCTTC.

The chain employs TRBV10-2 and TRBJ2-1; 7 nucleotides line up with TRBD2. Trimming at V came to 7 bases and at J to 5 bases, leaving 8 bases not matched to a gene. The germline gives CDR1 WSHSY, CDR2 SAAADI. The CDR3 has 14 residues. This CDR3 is CASTWEGLNNEQFF. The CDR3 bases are TGCGCCAGCACCTGGGAGGGCCTCAACAATGAGCAGTTCTTC.

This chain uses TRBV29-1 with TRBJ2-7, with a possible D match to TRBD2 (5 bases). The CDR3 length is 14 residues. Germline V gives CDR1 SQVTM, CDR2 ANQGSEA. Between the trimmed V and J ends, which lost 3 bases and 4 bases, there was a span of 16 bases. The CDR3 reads CSVDKPRRQYEQYF. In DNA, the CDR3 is TGCAGCGTTGATAAACCCAGGAGGCAATACGAGCAGTACTTC.

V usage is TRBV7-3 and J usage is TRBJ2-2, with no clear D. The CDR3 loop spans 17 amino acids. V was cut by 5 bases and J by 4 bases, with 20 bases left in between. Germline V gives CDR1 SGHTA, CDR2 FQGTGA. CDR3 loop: CASSPSSRVGGTGELFF. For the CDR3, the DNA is TGTGCCAGCAGCCCAAGCTCTCGAGTCGGCGGCACCGGGGAGCTGTTTTTT. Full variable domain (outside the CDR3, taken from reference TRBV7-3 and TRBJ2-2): GAGVSQTPSNKVTEKGKYVELRCDPISGHTALYWYRQSLGQGPEFLIYFQGTGAADDSGLPNDRFFAVRPEGSVSTLKIQRTERGDSAVYLCASSPSSRVGGTGELFFGEGSRLTVL.

The CDR3 DNA follows: TGTGCCAGCTCACCAAACACAGGGGGATTTGGTGAAAAACTGTTTTTT. Translated: CASSPNTGGFGEKLFF. The chain recombines TRBV18 with TRBJ1-4, with 8 bases that match TRBD1. The trim removed 2 bases at V and 7 bases at J, leaving 9 bases unmatched. CDR1 and CDR2 (germline): KGHSH, LQKENI. CDR3 length: 16 amino acids.

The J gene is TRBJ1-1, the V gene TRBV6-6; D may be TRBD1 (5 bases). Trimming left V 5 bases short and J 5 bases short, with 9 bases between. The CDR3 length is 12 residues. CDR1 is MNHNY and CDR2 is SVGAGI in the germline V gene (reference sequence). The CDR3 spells CASSPGTTEAFF. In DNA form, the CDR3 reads TGTGCCAGCAGTCCCGGGACTACTGAAGCTTTCTTT.